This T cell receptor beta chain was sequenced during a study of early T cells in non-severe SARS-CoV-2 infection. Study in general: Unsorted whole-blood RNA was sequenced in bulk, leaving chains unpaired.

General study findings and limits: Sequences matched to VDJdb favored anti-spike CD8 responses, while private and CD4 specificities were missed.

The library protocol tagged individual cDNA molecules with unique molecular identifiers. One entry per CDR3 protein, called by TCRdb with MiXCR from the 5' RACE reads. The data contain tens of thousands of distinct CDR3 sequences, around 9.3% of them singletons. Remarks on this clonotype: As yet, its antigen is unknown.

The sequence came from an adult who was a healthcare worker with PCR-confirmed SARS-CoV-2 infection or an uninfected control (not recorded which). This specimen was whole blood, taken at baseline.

The CDR3 reads CASSSNVQVGAQETQYF. The CDR3 coding sequence is TGTGCCAGCAGTTCGAACGTACAGGTGGGGGCCCAAGAGACCCAGTACTTC. The rearrangement joins TRBV7-6 to TRBJ2-5, with TRBD1 as a possible D gene (6 bases). This CDR3 has 17 residues. V was pared by 6 bases and J by 1 base, with 21 bases between. CDR1 and CDR2 from the germline V gene are SGHVS and FNYEAQ.